This T cell receptor (beta chain) originates from a study of vaccination and CD4 T cells after COVID-19. Study-level information: Convalescent donors totaled six males and four females, including two who were Hispanic. Stimulation of cells relied on overlapping spike peptides derived from SARS-CoV-2, HCoV-NL63, HCoV-OC43 and HCoV-229E. Each control culture was treated with a CEFX pool, an HIV-1 Nef pool, or no peptide.

Oncomine TCR Beta short-read sequencing was applied to DNA from cultured CD4+ T cells. TCRdb re-called the PCR reads with MiXCR, one entry per CDR3 protein. The data contain 13,000 or so distinct CDR3 sequences, roughly 45% of them singletons. Regarding treatment: approximately nine-day PBMC culture with coronavirus spike peptide pools or control peptides (ViraFEST assay). As concerns this clonotype: Antigen: not known.

The CDR3 contains 16 residues. Per germline, CDR1 KGHDR and CDR2 SFDVKD. V shed 3 bases, J shed 8 bases, and the junction held 12 bases outside the gene matches. This TCR derives from a human donor who had recovered from COVID-19. Sequenced sample: CD4+ T cells from blood, cultured in vitro. The chain carries TRBV24-1 and TRBJ2-1; 7 bases map to TRBD1. CDR3 loop: CATSDEQGPTRDEQFF. The CDR3, as DNA: TGTGCCACCAGTGATGAACAGGGGCCCACCCGGGATGAGCAGTTCTTC.